What follows describes a single T cell receptor (beta chain). The V gene's germline CDR1 is SNHLY and CDR2 FYNNEI. V dropped 3 bases and J dropped 5 bases, with 10 bases sitting between them. The CDR3 extends over 13 amino acids. They built TCR cDNA with 5'RACE template switching, a step that put in a universal primer site and UMIs. TCRdb fed the 5' RACE reads into MiXCR, producing one record per CDR3 protein. The sample has about 14,000 distinct CDR3 sequences, 7.3% seen once. The entry originates in a study of T cells after yellow fever vaccination. Study summary: Memory subsets EM, EMRA, CM and Tscm were separated by sorting based on CD3, CD45RA, CCR7 and CD95. Regarding the study as a whole: Most primary-vaccination clones recurred post-booster (nearly 98% CD4, more than 85% CD8). Any FACS-sorted repertoire could hold abundant clonotypes that contaminate it from the bulk population.

Sequenced material: PBMCs, either bulk or a sorted T-cell subset (CD4+, CD8+, memory, or dextramer-sorted; not recorded which), taken on the day of the yellow fever booster vaccination. This chain links TRBV2 with TRBJ2-5, with a possible D match to TRBD2 (5 bases). The sequence came from a man aged 18 to 29 who received the YFV17D yellow fever vaccine. The CDR3 region is CASSESPGETQYF. The CDR3, as DNA: TGTGCCAGCAGTGAGAGTCCGGGGGAGACCCAGTACTTC.